Listed here is a single T cell receptor (beta chain). This specimen belongs to a study of blood T cell repertoires in COVID-19. Study-wide background: Donors in the United States, Italy and Spain gave samples during acute or convalescent COVID-19. Sources were T cells, B-cell-depleted T cells, or PBMCs; the material itself was cDNA or gDNA.

Source study methods: Reference gene primers were amplified, and this amplification served to estimate nucleated cell counts. Clones were sequenced by immunoSEQ multiplex PCR, and TCRdb holds only the in-frame ones, with some missing. V and J calls and clone size are those listed in that table; D and trimming were worked out from the DNA. The repertoire holds about 52,000 clones, just over 85% seen once, with 12% to 15% in the top ten. V was pared by 5 bases and J by 4 bases, with 14 bases between. This CDR3 region has 14 residues. In germline, CDR1 is LNHDA, CDR2 SQIVND (reference sequence). Sequencing was carried out using peripheral blood. The chain has TRBV19 and TRBJ1-2, with a tentative D call TRBD1 (6 bases). The source of this sequence is a man in his 70s with acute or convalescent COVID-19. The CDR3 DNA is TGTGCCAGTAGTCGGGGGGCTGGTATCTATGGCTACACCTTC. It is translated as CASSRGAGIYGYTF.